The clone carrying this T cell receptor beta chain was seen more than once but under ten times. The V gene's germline CDR1 is SQVTM and CDR2 ANQGSEA. The CDR3 loop spans 12 amino acids. Trimming stripped 5 bases from V and 5 bases from J, with 12 bases between. Extraction of RNA preceded its reverse transcription into cDNA, which served as the sequencing template. Sequenced by immunoSEQ multiplex PCR; TCRdb stores in-frame clones only, minus some. The sample lists some 190,000 clones; more than 55% were seen once. This record belongs to a study of CD8+ T cells in alopecia areata. About the study: A regimen of oral tofacitinib, 5 to 10 mg twice daily, was given to treated patients.

Specified treatment: oral pan-JAK inhibitor, 5-10 mg twice daily. PBMCs provided sorted CD4+ and CD8+ T cells. The sequence was obtained from a human donor with alopecia areata. The sequences come from CD4+ T cells sorted from blood, collected around week 50, from a patient treated with tofacitinib. The chain combines TRBV29-1 with TRBJ1-1; possible D gene TRBD1, 5 bases. The CDR3 loop is CSVYPGRTEAFF. In DNA, the CDR3 is TGCAGCGTTTATCCAGGGCGGACTGAAGCTTTCTTT. Looking up the rest from reference TRBV29-1 and TRBJ1-1 gives the full variable domain: SAVISQKPSRDICQRGTSLTIQCQVDSQVTMMFWYRQQPGQSLTLIATANQGSEATYESGFVIDKFPISRPNLTFSTLTVSNMSPEDSSIYLCSVYPGRTEAFFGQGTRLTVV.